Presented here are 12 T cell receptor beta chains from one specimen sequenced in a study of blood T cell repertoires in COVID-19. The assay was immunoSEQ multiplex PCR, and TCRdb's table has in-frame clones only and misses some. This sample has fewer than 200,000 clones, with 70% to 85% found just once. The source material was PBMCs or T cells enriched from blood (not recorded which). Every receptor here comes from a man aged 50 to 60 who had recovered from COVID-19.

In its sample, this clone was seen once. The chain combines TRBV27 with TRBJ1-1; TRBD1 aligns across 11 bases. CDR1 and CDR2 (germline): MNHEY, SMNVEV (reference sequence). This CDR3 is 15 amino acids long. V lost 1 base to trimming and J lost 4 bases; unmatched junction nucleotides: 2. Here the CDR3 DNA reads TGTGCCAGCAGTTTATTGGGACAGGGGGTCACTGAAGCTTTCTTT. Its protein product is CASSLLGQGVTEAFF.

The chain carries TRBV7-8 and TRBJ2-7; possible D gene TRBD2, 7 bases. Trimming shortened V by 4 bases and J by 2 bases, and 15 bases separated the two germline ends. CDR3 length: 15 amino acids. Germline V CDR1 and CDR2: SGHVS, FQNEAQ. The CDR3 region has the DNA TGTGCCAGCAGCTCCCGGACGGGGGGCGCCTACGAGCAGTACTTC. It encodes CASSSRTGGAYEQYF. Together with reference TRBV7-8 and TRBJ2-7, the CDR3 gives the full variable domain: GAGVSQSPRYKVAKRGQDVALRCDPISGHVSLFWYQQALGQGPEFLTYFQNEAQLDKSGLPSDRFFAERPEGSVSTLKIQRTQQEDSAVYLCASSSRTGGAYEQYFGPGTRLTVT.

V and J are TRBV27 and TRBJ2-7; tentatively, D is TRBD1 (6 bases). The CDR3 totals 14 residues. Per the germline V gene, CDR1 is MNHEY and CDR2 is SMNVEV (reference sequence). The V end lost 6 bases, the J end lost 2 bases, and 14 bases lay between the germline ends. The CDR3 DNA reads as TGTGCCAGCAGAGGGGGACATGGAACCTACGAGCAGTACTTC. Protein: CASRGGHGTYEQYF.

V usage is TRBV9 and J usage is TRBJ1-2, with 7 bases that match TRBD1. CDR1 and CDR2 (germline): SGDLS, YYNGEE. This CDR3 has 18 residues. J lost 10 bases, V lost 4 bases, and 25 bases had no gene match. The CDR3 is CASSLPTGVRAGTGFYTF. In DNA form, the CDR3 reads TGTGCCAGCAGCTTACCAACAGGGGTGCGTGCCGGAACTGGTTTCTACACCTTC.

J is TRBJ1-2 and V is TRBV29-1; TRBD1 matches 10 bases. V was clipped by 4 bases and J by 3 bases; unmatched bases: 5. CDR1 and CDR2 (germline): SQVTM, ANQGSEA. The CDR3 totals 14 residues. CDR3 bases: TGCAGCGTTGGGGACAGGGGCGTTGACTATGGCTACACCTTC. This gives the protein CSVGDRGVDYGYTF.

The chain combines TRBV9 with TRBJ2-1, with D possibly being TRBD2 (7 bases). This CDR3 has 17 residues. In germline, CDR1 is SGDLS, CDR2 YYNGEE. The V and J ends lost 0 bases and 7 bases respectively, with 20 bases between them. For the CDR3, the DNA is TGTGCCAGCAGCGTAGTGGAAGCGGGGACAATAAGGAATGAGCAGTTCTTC. Its translation: CASSVVEAGTIRNEQFF.

J is TRBJ2-2 and V is TRBV6-5; 12 bases are shared with TRBD1. The J segment lost 6 bases and the V segment lost 5 bases, leaving 4 bases of the junction unmatched. The CDR3 length is 15 residues. CDR1 is MNHEY and CDR2 is SVGAGI in the germline V gene. CDR3 in amino acids: CASSQGQGAAGELFF. CDR3 nucleotide sequence: TGTGCCAGCAGTCAGGGACAGGGGGCCGCCGGGGAGCTGTTTTTT.

V usage is TRBV7-9 and J usage is TRBJ2-7, with D maybe TRBD1 (6 bases). The V end lost 5 bases, the J end lost 2 bases, and 16 bases lay between the germline ends. The CDR3 has 15 residues. Germline V lookup: CDR1 SEHNR, CDR2 FQNEAQ (reference sequence). The CDR3 is CASSLAGTNTYEQYF. CDR3 DNA sequence: TGTGCCAGCAGCCTCGCTGGGACAAATACCTACGAGCAGTACTTC.

The chain recombines TRBV5-6 with TRBJ1-2; a possible D gene is TRBD1 (5 bases). The V and J ends lost 5 bases and 8 bases respectively, with 13 bases between them. Looked up from germline, CDR1 is SGHDT and CDR2 is YYEEEE. The CDR3 extends over 12 amino acids. CDR3 sequence (DNA): TGTGCCAGCAGTGGGCAGGGCCGAGGCTACACCTTC. Translated: CASSGQGRGYTF.

The chain joins TRBV5-8 to TRBJ2-5, with TRBD2 matching over 13 bases. This CDR3 is built from 18 residues. The germline V gene has CDR1 SGHTS and CDR2 YDEGEE. V shed 5 bases, J shed 4 bases, and the junction held 14 bases outside the gene matches. Here the CDR3 reads CASRSGTSGATRRETQYF. DNA of the CDR3: TGTGCCAGCAGATCCGGGACTAGCGGGGCCACCCGGAGAGAGACCCAGTACTTC.

This sequence joins TRBV12-3 or TRBV12-4 and TRBJ1-1, with 7 bases matching TRBD1. The J segment lost 5 bases and the V segment lost 7 bases, leaving 7 bases of the junction unmatched. CDR3 size: 13 residues. In DNA, the CDR3 is TGTGCCAGCAATCGACAGGGCGGGACTGAAGCTTTCTTT. The encoded protein is CASNRQGGTEAFF.

The genes are TRBV21-1 and TRBJ1-2; the D call of TRBD1 is as the table states it, not checked on the DNA. TRBV21-1 is marked as a pseudogene. CDR3 length: 15 amino acids. The CDR3 here is CARERDRLKTGGYTF. In DNA, the CDR3 is TGTGCCAGAGAAAGGGACAGGTTAAAGACGGGCGGCTACACCTTC.